This T cell receptor beta chain originates from a study of shared clonotypes between healthy human individuals. Sequencing used immunoSEQ multiplex PCR; TCRdb keeps in-frame clones, though not all of them. Of roughly 2.1 million clones in the sample, approximately 94% were seen once. The V and J ends lost 5 bases and 6 bases, in that order; junction bases with no gene match: 7. CDR1 MDHEN and CDR2 SYDVKM come from the germline V gene. This CDR3 has 14 residues. Naivety among CD8 cells was defined by CD45RO negativity and positive CCR7 selection, thereby excluding terminally differentiated effector memory CD45RA+ cells.

This receptor was identified in a man younger than 35 in good health. Some clones in this sample may be carry-over from other donors' samples. The chain employs TRBV28 and TRBJ2-7, with TRBD1 matching 10 bases. The sequenced material came from naive CD8+ T cells from PBMCs. The CDR3 DNA reads TGTGCCAGCAGTCAGGACAGGGGGAACGGCGAGCAGTACTTC. Translating it yields CASSQDRGNGEQYF.